The 5 T cell receptor beta chains below come from one sample, sequenced in a study of blood T cell repertoires in COVID-19. The protocol was immunoSEQ multiplex PCR, while the TCRdb copy is restricted to in-frame clones and leaves out a portion. The sample consists of about 150,000 clones, about 80% of them appearing once. Sequencing used peripheral blood. The receptors were sampled from a man between 65 and 85 years old with active or convalescent COVID-19.

This clone occurred once. The rearrangement links TRBV18 to TRBJ2-5; TRBD1 is a possible D gene (6 bases). This CDR3 contains 14 residues. CDR1 and CDR2 from the germline V gene are KGHSH and LQKENI. The germline V and J ends were trimmed by 3 bases and 7 bases, with 15 bases remaining between them. CDR3 bases: TGTGCCAGCTCACCCTTAGGGGGTTCTGGGACCCAGTACTTC. Translated, it gives CASSPLGGSGTQYF.

This clone has more than one count but fewer than ten. V gene TRBV6-5 combines with J gene TRBJ2-1, with a weak D call TRBD2 (6 bases). This CDR3 region has 16 residues. V was clipped by 2 bases and J by 3 bases, with 14 bases between them. CDR1 is MNHEY, CDR2 SVGAGI, per germline. The CDR3 loop is CASSYDGTLGYNEQFF. In DNA, the CDR3 is TGTGCCAGCAGTTACGACGGGACTTTGGGCTACAATGAGCAGTTCTTC.

This chain connects TRBV27 to TRBJ2-2; possibly TRBD1 for D (6 bases). The CDR3 totals 19 residues. The V gene's germline CDR1 is MNHEY and CDR2 SMNVEV (reference sequence). V was cut by 2 bases and J by 1 base, with 20 bases left in between. The CDR3 coding sequence is TGTGCCAGCAGTTTAATATATCTGCCGGGACACCTGAACACCGGGGAGCTGTTTTTT. As protein: CASSLIYLPGHLNTGELFF.

This chain uses TRBV29-1 with TRBJ2-2; 7 bases are shared with TRBD2. Germline assignment: CDR1 SQVTM and CDR2 ANQGSEA. Trimming at V came to 8 bases and at J to 3 bases, leaving 9 bases not matched to a gene. The CDR3 length is 14 residues. The chain's CDR3 is CSSRAGRDTGELFF. The CDR3 DNA reads TGCAGCTCGAGGGCAGGGAGGGACACCGGGGAGCTGTTTTTT.

The J gene is TRBJ2-7, the V gene TRBV6-5, with 9 bases matching TRBD1. V shed 6 bases and J 3 bases; nucleotides not matched to a gene: 9. The CDR3 sequence is 15 residues long. Germline assignment: CDR1 MNHEY and CDR2 SVGAGI. CDR3 DNA sequence: TGTGCCAGCAGAACCCCCGGGACAGGGAACTACGAGCAGTACTTC. This encodes CASRTPGTGNYEQYF.